This T cell receptor beta chain was identified in a study of OX40 agonist ivuxolimab in advanced cancers. Germline CDR1 reads MRHNA; CDR2 reads SNTAGT. V shed 4 bases, J shed 8 bases, and the junction held 12 bases outside the gene matches. The length of the CDR3 is 17 residues. TCRdb keeps only in-frame clones here, not all; method: immunoSEQ multiplex PCR. There are approximately 82,000 clones in the sample; almost 90% occur only once, and about 0.76% lies in the top ten. The receptor was derived from an adult with an advanced solid tumor such as melanoma, head and neck, liver or kidney cancer. The input for sequencing was CD4+ or CD8+ T cells sorted from blood, taken in a trial of the OX40 agonist ivuxolimab. This chain links TRBV6-4 with TRBJ2-1; 12 bases match TRBD2. CDR3 region: CASSASGRAGKFDEQFF. The DNA for the CDR3 is TGTGCCAGCAGTGCTAGCGGGAGGGCCGGTAAATTCGATGAGCAGTTCTTC.